This entry concerns a single TCR beta chain. This clone's antigen is unknown. The input lacks base qualities; no much larger clone sits a single base away. A distance of 16 bases separates the germline ends of V and J, which lose 4 bases and 0 bases respectively. The germline V gene provides CDR1 SGHVS and CDR2 FQNEAQ. Reading from cysteine to phenylalanine, the CDR3 counts 17 amino acids. Only the CDR3 DNA is retained, 51 bases long and in frame from the first base. These data are taken from a study of technical replicates of blood from a few donors (dated by TCRdb to 2017 to 2019). The library relied on the immunoSEQ multiplex PCR assay. Drawn from immuneACCESS, this table holds only the in-frame rearrangements with V and J called that TCRdb kept. Clones are partly lost; checked studies trace under half to an unresolved V gene and leave the rest unexplained. The sample profile shows 75,000 to 90,000 clones; more than 85% of them were found once. Of the sample, around 0.38% falls within the top ten clones.

Sample: T cells isolated from PBMCs. The rearrangement joined TRBV7-8 to TRBJ2-1; no D gene can be assigned with confidence. The receptor comes from a human donor in good health. The CDR3 protein sequence reads: CASSWAGLGNSYNEQFF. The nucleotides read TGTGCCAGCAGCTGGGCCGGTCTCGGCAACTCCTACAATGAGCAGTTCTTC.